Listed below are T cell receptor beta chains from one sample, sequenced in a study of blood T cell repertoires in COVID-19. The data were produced by immunoSEQ multiplex PCR, yet TCRdb's version contains in-frame clones alone and is incomplete. This repertoire shows roughly 250,000 clones, roughly 90% found once; its top ten account for about 3%. The specimen was PBMCs or T cells enriched from blood (not recorded which). Receptor source: a woman in her forties or fifties who had recovered from COVID-19. CDR3s include the opening cysteine and the closing phenylalanine or tryptophan. A D gene is named only where the DNA matches it firmly. Not every row has a clone size; where given, it reads once, few, many or a size class.

>TRBV28|-|TRBJ1-2|once
CASSRGESYGYTF
TGTGCCAGCAGTCGCGGCGAGTCCTATGGCTACACCTTC
>TRBV7-2|-|TRBJ2-5|-
CASSLVRGSGETQYF
TGTGCCAGCAGCTTAGTTAGGGGGAGTGGGGAGACCCAGTACTTC
>TRBV28|TRBD1|TRBJ1-2|-
CASSRYQGAPGYGYTF
TGTGCCAGCAGTCGATACCAGGGGGCGCCGGGCTATGGCTACACCTTC
>TRBV5-4|-|TRBJ2-1|few
CASSRVRDNEQFF
TGTGCCAGCAGCCGTGTTCGCGACAATGAGCAGTTCTTC
>TRBV28|-|TRBJ1-6|few
CASNKGVSPLHF
TGTGCCAGCAACAAAGGGGTGTCACCCCTCCACTTT
>TRBV30|-|TRBJ2-7|-
CAWSVSSQTAVQYF
TGTGCCTGGAGTGTAAGTAGTCAGACCGCGGTGCAGTACTTC
>TRBV19|TRBD1|TRBJ2-1|-
CASSKDRARWFF
TGTGCCAGTAGTAAGGACAGGGCTCGATGGTTCTTC
>TRBV7-9|-|TRBJ1-5|-
CASSPAGFSNQPQHF
TGTGCCAGCAGCCCGGCGGGGTTTAGCAATCAGCCCCAGCATTTT
>TRBV2|TRBD1|TRBJ2-7|-
CASRETGTGWSEQYF
TGTGCCAGCAGGGAGACCGGGACAGGGTGGTCCGAGCAGTACTTC
>TRBV30|TRBD1|TRBJ1-1|-
CAWRGDSNTEAFF
TGTGCCTGGAGAGGGGACAGTAACACTGAAGCTTTCTTT
>TRBV27|-|TRBJ1-6|-
CASSPKPLTGPYNSPLHF
TGTGCCAGCAGTCCGAAGCCCTTGACAGGACCCTATAATTCACCCCTCCACTTT
>TRBV7-9|TRBD1|TRBJ1-1|few
CASSFYDRDTEAFF
TGTGCCAGCAGCTTTTACGACAGGGACACTGAAGCTTTCTTT
>TRBV28|TRBD2|TRBJ2-2|-
CASSLWRLAGGPGELFF
TGTGCCAGCAGTTTATGGCGGCTAGCGGGAGGGCCCGGGGAGCTGTTTTTT
>TRBV28|TRBD2|TRBJ2-7|-
CASRGGSTGLAGGPYF
TGTGCCAGCAGAGGGGGCTCCACGGGACTAGCGGGAGGCCCGTACTTC
>TRBV4-3|TRBD1|TRBJ2-7|-
CASSQHLGTGDYSYEQYF
TGCGCCAGCAGCCAACACCTCGGGACAGGGGACTACTCCTACGAGCAGTACTTC
>TRBV5-3|TRBD2|TRBJ2-1|once
CARSLVSASGNYNEQFF
TGTGCCAGAAGCTTGGTTAGTGCTAGCGGGAACTACAATGAGCAGTTCTTC
>TRBV6-5|-|TRBJ1-2|-
CASSYSVAGINGYTF
TGTGCCAGCAGTTACTCGGTGGCAGGGATAAATGGCTACACCTTC
>TRBV7-2|-|TRBJ1-1|-
CASSSSPGKGTEAFF
TGTGCCAGCAGCTCGTCCCCAGGGAAGGGCACTGAAGCTTTCTTT
>TRBV9|-|TRBJ1-2|-
CASSPGFGYGYTF
TGTGCCAGCAGCCCAGGGTTTGGCTATGGCTACACCTTC
>TRBV7-2|TRBD1|TRBJ1-1|-
CASSLRQGGTEAFF
TGTGCCAGCAGCTTAAGACAGGGTGGTACTGAAGCTTTCTTT
>TRBV28|-|TRBJ1-3|-
CASSLGNTIYF
TGTGCCAGCAGCCTGGGAAACACCATATATTTT
>TRBV11-2|-|TRBJ1-4|-
CASRTGPTNEKLFF
TGTGCCAGCAGAACAGGCCCCACTAATGAAAAACTGTTTTTT
>TRBV20-1|-|TRBJ2-3|-
CSASFQAGWGQYF
TGCAGTGCTAGTTTCCAAGCGGGCTGGGGGCAGTATTTT
>TRBV27|TRBD2|TRBJ2-7|few
CASSLYLREGRAYEQYF
TGTGCCAGCAGTCTATACTTGAGGGAGGGGAGGGCCTACGAGCAGTACTTC
>TRBV5-8|-|TRBJ1-6|once
CASSLATGPNSPLHF
TGTGCCAGCAGCTTGGCCACAGGGCCAAATTCACCCCTCCACTTT
>TRBV12-3/TRBV12-4|-|TRBJ2-7|-
CASSLYTPYEQYF
TGTGCCAGCAGTTTATACACACCCTACGAGCAGTACTTC
>TRBV7-2|TRBD2|TRBJ2-5|-
CASSPRGTSGAQETQYF
TGTGCCAGCAGCCCCCGGGGGACTAGCGGAGCACAAGAGACCCAGTACTTC
>TRBV6-5|TRBD1|TRBJ2-5|-
CASSPKTGDKETQYF
TGTGCCAGCAGTCCGAAGACAGGGGACAAAGAGACCCAGTACTTC
>TRBV4-2|TRBD2|TRBJ2-1|-
CASSQGPLAVGPYNEQFF
TGTGCCAGCAGCCAAGGGCCACTAGCGGTGGGGCCCTACAATGAGCAGTTCTTC
>TRBV27|TRBD2|TRBJ2-3|-
CASSTSGLAGEQDTQYF
TGTGCCAGCAGTACCTCAGGACTAGCGGGAGAGCAAGATACGCAGTATTTT
>TRBV27|-|TRBJ1-1|-
CASSLVRAGTEAFF
TGTGCCAGCAGTTTGGTTAGGGCGGGGACTGAAGCTTTCTTT
>TRBV20-1|TRBD2|TRBJ2-1|-
CSASGTGTSATGGVYNEQFF
TGCAGTGCTAGTGGGACCGGGACTAGCGCCACCGGGGGGGTTTACAATGAGCAGTTCTTC
>TRBV7-2|-|TRBJ1-3|-
CASRAQGQAGNTIYF
TGTGCCAGCAGGGCTCAGGGTCAAGCTGGAAACACCATATATTTT
>TRBV7-9|TRBD2|TRBJ2-1|-
CASTPGLAGGIDEQFF
TGTGCCAGCACACCGGGACTAGCGGGAGGCATCGATGAGCAGTTCTTC
>TRBV28|TRBD1|TRBJ1-3|-
CATQDRAHLSGNTIYF
TGTGCCACCCAAGACAGGGCCCATCTCTCTGGAAACACCATATATTTT
>TRBV15|TRBD1|TRBJ1-5|-
CATSRARGDQPQHF
TGTGCCACCAGCAGAGCCAGGGGGGATCAGCCCCAGCATTTT
>TRBV5-4|-|TRBJ2-7|-
CASSLGGVVREQYF
TGTGCCAGCAGCTTGGGGGGAGTGGTCCGGGAGCAGTACTTC
>TRBV27|-|TRBJ1-4|-
CASSPKPRTGVNELFF
TGTGCCAGCAGTCCTAAGCCTAGGACGGGGGTTAACGAACTGTTTTTT
>TRBV7-2|-|TRBJ2-7|-
CASSLANLYEQYF
TGTGCCAGCAGCTTAGCAAATTTATACGAGCAGTACTTC
>TRBV7-2|-|TRBJ2-3|-
CASSLGRSSTDTQYF
TGTGCCAGCAGCTTAGGTCGGTCTAGCACAGATACGCAGTATTTT